The clone carrying this T cell receptor beta chain appeared a few times. The antigen remains undetermined. Via MiXCR, TCRdb re-called the 5' RACE reads, giving one row per CDR3 protein. The sample lists about 340,000 distinct CDR3 sequences, about 15% seen once, with 1.1% in the top ten. The data were taken from a study of CD8 T cells in ankylosing spondylitis. Study-wide findings and caveats: Reportedly, disease-linked clones are significantly enriched in ankylosing spondylitis patients' matched synovial fluid. Clones linked with disease were CD8+ and fairly uncommon in the peripheral blood. Blood of patients with ankylosing spondylitis appeared to be characterized by a TCR beta motif of eight highly homologous variants.

CDR1 is KGHSH, CDR2 LQKENI, per germline. The CDR3 runs 14 residues. V shed 1 base and J shed 5 bases, with 11 bases lying between them. The specimen sequenced was blood, either unsorted or a sorted T cell fraction (not recorded which). The chain combines TRBV18 with TRBJ1-1; tentative D call: TRBD1 (5 bases). The receptor was isolated from a male donor with ankylosing spondylitis or in good health (not recorded which). Here the CDR3 reads CASSPLGERTEAFF. The CDR3, as DNA: TGTGCCAGCTCACCACTGGGGGAGAGAACTGAAGCTTTCTTT.